These 15 T cell receptor beta chains came from one sample sequenced in a study of response to subunit inactivated influenza vaccine. A single record per CDR3 protein comes from TCRdb applying MiXCR to the RT-PCR reads. The table includes 600,000 to 700,000 distinct CDR3 sequences, 14% detected once. The sample was PBMCs from blood, taken approximately 15 days before vaccination. Receptors originate from a man aged 50 or older who received an inactivated influenza vaccine.

This chain links TRBV4-3 with TRBJ1-2, with TRBD1 matching over 8 bases. The CDR3 consists of 15 residues. J was trimmed by 6 bases and V by 2 bases; bases with no gene match: 8. Germline V gives CDR1 LGHNA, CDR2 YSLEER. CDR3 coding DNA: TGCGCCAGCAGCCAAACGGGACAGGCGATCGATGGCTACACCTTC. It is translated as CASSQTGQAIDGYTF.

V gene TRBV6-2 or TRBV6-3 combines with J gene TRBJ2-1, with D tentatively TRBD2 (6 bases). This CDR3 is 15 amino acids long. V lost 8 bases, J lost 6 bases, and 20 bases lay in between. Germline loops: CDR1 MNHEY, CDR2 SVGEGT. CDR3 DNA sequence: TGTGCCAGCGGAACCTCGGACTACCCGGCCAATGAGCAGTTCTTC. Translating gives CASGTSDYPANEQFF.

This clonotype was detected only a few times. V is TRBV18 and J is TRBJ2-1, with D unresolved. This CDR3 spans 14 amino acids. Looked up from germline, CDR1 is KGHSH and CDR2 is LQKENI. Between the trimmed V and J ends, which lost 0 bases and 4 bases, there was a span of 7 bases. CDR3 loop: CASSPPPSYNEQFF. Here the CDR3 DNA reads TGTGCCAGCTCACCACCGCCTAGTTACAATGAGCAGTTCTTC. Full variable domain (rest looked up from reference TRBV18 and TRBJ2-1): NAGVMQNPRHLVRRRGQEARLRCSPMKGHSHVYWYRQLPEEGLKFMVYLQKENIIDESGMPKERFSAEFPKEGPSILRIQQVVRGDSAAYFCASSPPPSYNEQFFGPGTRLTVL.

This clonotype has just a few counts. This chain links TRBV5-6 with TRBJ2-1; 10 bases align to TRBD2. CDR3 length equals 16 residues. V trimming: 1 base; J trimming: 7 bases; junction bases outside the gene matches: 8. CDR1 is SGHDT and CDR2 is YYEEEE in the germline V gene. The CDR3 sequence is CASSLFLAGVTNEQFF. The CDR3 region has the DNA TGTGCCAGCAGCTTGTTTCTAGCGGGAGTTACGAATGAGCAGTTCTTC.

The genes are TRBV3-1 and TRBJ1-5; 8 bases agree with TRBD1. The CDR3 loop spans 16 amino acids. CDR1 is LGHDT, CDR2 YNNKEL, per germline (reference sequence). V lost 4 bases and J lost 3; bases outside the gene matches: 8. Written as DNA, the CDR3 is TGTGCCAGCAGCCGCGGACAGGGCCTCCACAATCAGCCCCAGCATTTT. This gives the protein CASSRGQGLHNQPQHF.

This clonotype was counted between two and nine times. The V call is TRBV7-2, the J call TRBJ2-3, with 7 bases matching TRBD2. The germline gives CDR1 SGHTA, CDR2 FQGNSA. The CDR3 spans 18 residues. The V gene end was trimmed by 0 bases and the J gene end by 3 bases; junction bases not matched to a gene: 12. The CDR3 region is CASSLATGGAAGTDTQYF. The CDR3 coding sequence is TGTGCCAGCAGCTTAGCCACGGGAGGAGCAGCTGGGACAGATACGCAGTATTTT.

This clonotype has more than one count but fewer than ten. The chain joins TRBV28 to TRBJ2-7, with TRBD1 matching 7 bases. J lost 3 bases, V lost 3 bases, and 8 bases had no gene match. CDR3 size: 15 residues. Germline CDR1 reads MDHEN; CDR2 reads SYDVKM. The CDR3 reads CASSFNRGLGYEQYF. In DNA form, the CDR3 reads TGTGCCAGCAGTTTTAACAGGGGCCTTGGCTACGAGCAGTACTTC.

The gene calls are TRBV29-1 and TRBJ2-3; maybe TRBD2 (6 bases). Trimming stripped 4 bases from V and 4 bases from J, with 9 bases between. The CDR3 sequence is 12 residues long. Germline CDR1 is SQVTM and CDR2 is ANQGSEA. The CDR3 protein is CSVVTGADTQYF. DNA of the CDR3: TGCAGCGTTGTAACGGGGGCAGATACGCAGTATTTT.

This clonotype has at least ten counts. This chain links TRBV5-1 with TRBJ1-2, with D hard to call. V was clipped by 0 bases and J by 7 bases, with 10 bases between them. This CDR3 contains 13 residues. From germline, CDR1 is SGHRS and CDR2 YFSETQ. The CDR3 loop is CASSLALDPGYTF. CDR3 in DNA: TGCGCCAGCAGCTTGGCCCTAGACCCTGGCTACACCTTC.

This clonotype has more than one count but fewer than ten. This sequence joins TRBV7-2 and TRBJ1-5; 10 bases are a match to TRBD1. From germline, CDR1 is SGHTA and CDR2 FQGNSA. The CDR3 loop spans 16 amino acids. The J segment lost 3 bases and the V segment lost 5 bases, leaving 7 bases of the junction unmatched. Written as DNA, the CDR3 is TGTGCCAGCAGCACCACCGGGACAGGGGACAATCAGCCCCAGCATTTT. It specifies CASSTTGTGDNQPQHF.

V is TRBV12-3 or TRBV12-4 and J is TRBJ2-5; D may be TRBD2 (6 bases). V gave up 8 bases and J gave up 1 base, with 20 bases separating them. The CDR3 runs 16 residues. CDR3 nucleotide sequence: TGTGCCAGCCTCGTTTGGAACGGGGGATTCCAAGAGACCCAGTACTTC. This codes for CASLVWNGGFQETQYF.

The rearrangement joins TRBV12-3 or TRBV12-4 to TRBJ1-1; the match to TRBD1 covers 7 bases. Trimming took 6 bases from V and 1 from J; bases not matched to a gene: 5. The CDR3 has 14 amino acids. CDR3 protein: CASRNRDRNTEAFF. CDR3 nucleotide sequence: TGTGCCAGCAGAAATCGGGACAGGAACACTGAAGCTTTCTTT.

This clonotype occurred a few times. J is TRBJ2-2 and V is TRBV4-3; D unclear. Trimming left V 4 bases short and J 6 bases short, with 9 bases between. There are 13 residues in the CDR3. Germline V gene lookup returns CDR1 LGHNA and CDR2 YSLEER. This chain's CDR3 is CASSLNRAGELFF. The CDR3 DNA sequence: TGCGCCAGCAGCCTTAACCGCGCCGGGGAGCTGTTTTTT.

This clonotype has only a few counts. This chain uses TRBV7-2 with TRBJ2-5; D unclear. In germline, CDR1 is SGHTA, CDR2 FQGNSA. The V gene lost 7 bases and the J gene lost 0 bases, with 15 bases spanning the gap. This CDR3 comprises 15 residues. The CDR3 sequence is CASTKRRTNQETQYF. The DNA of the CDR3 is TGTGCCAGCACCAAAAGAAGAACAAACCAAGAGACCCAGTACTTC.

Ten or more counts support this clonotype. The chain recombines TRBV20-1 with TRBJ1-5; 7 bases agree with TRBD1. V trimming: 4 bases; J trimming: 12 bases; junction bases outside the gene matches: 12. Germline CDR1 and CDR2: DFQATT and SNEGSKA (reference sequence). This CDR3 is 13 amino acids long. CDR3 sequence reads: CSAKDRTNLNQHF. DNA of the CDR3: TGCAGTGCTAAGGACAGGACGAACTTAAACCAGCATTTT.